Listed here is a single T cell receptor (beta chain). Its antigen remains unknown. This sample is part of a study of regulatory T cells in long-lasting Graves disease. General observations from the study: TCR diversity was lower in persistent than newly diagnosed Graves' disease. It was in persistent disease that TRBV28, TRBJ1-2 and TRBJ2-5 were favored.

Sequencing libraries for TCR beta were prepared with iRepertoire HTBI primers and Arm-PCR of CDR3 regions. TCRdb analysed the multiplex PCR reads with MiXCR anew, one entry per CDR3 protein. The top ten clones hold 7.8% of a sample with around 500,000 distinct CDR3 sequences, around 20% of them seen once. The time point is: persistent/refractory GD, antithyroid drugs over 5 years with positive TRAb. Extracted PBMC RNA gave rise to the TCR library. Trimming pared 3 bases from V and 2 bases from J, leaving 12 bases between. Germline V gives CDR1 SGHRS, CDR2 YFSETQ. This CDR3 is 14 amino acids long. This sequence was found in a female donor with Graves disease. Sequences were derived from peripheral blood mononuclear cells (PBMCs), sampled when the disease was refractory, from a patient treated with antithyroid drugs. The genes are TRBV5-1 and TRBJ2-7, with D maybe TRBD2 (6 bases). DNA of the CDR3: TGCGCCAGCAGCTCGCAACTAGCCCCCTACGAGCAGTACTTC. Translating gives CASSSQLAPYEQYF.